Listed below are T cell receptor beta chains from one sample, sequenced in a study of cytomegalovirus exposure and HLA in healthy donors. Using immunoSEQ multiplex PCR, the repertoire was profiled, and TCRdb retains in-frame clones only, with some absent. The sample consists of 150,000 to 180,000 clones, 70% to 90% of them appearing once. The sequenced sample consisted of PBMCs. Receptors were obtained from a human donor in good health. Each CDR3 is given with its conserved first and last residue. Each record gives: clone size, D gene, J gene, V gene, CDR3 protein, CDR3 DNA. The D gene is left open where the match is weak. Rows give clone size only sometimes, using once, few, many, or a class for an expanded clone.

clone size: NA
D gene: NA
J gene: TRBJ1-1
V gene: TRBV9
CDR3 protein: CASSVVLAVNTEAFF
CDR3 DNA: TGTGCCAGCAGCGTAGTTTTGGCAGTGAACACTGAAGCTTTCTTT

clone size: NA
D gene: TRBD1
J gene: TRBJ2-5
V gene: TRBV18
CDR3 protein: CASSPTTGGHQETQYF
CDR3 DNA: TGTGCCAGCTCACCAACCACAGGGGGCCACCAAGAGACCCAGTACTTC

clone size: NA
D gene: NA
J gene: TRBJ1-2
V gene: TRBV2
CDR3 protein: CASRRGGGDYGYTF
CDR3 DNA: TGTGCCAGCAGGAGGGGTGGGGGCGACTATGGCTACACCTTC

clone size: NA
D gene: TRBD1
J gene: TRBJ2-7
V gene: TRBV6-1
CDR3 protein: CASQRGGQGSYEQYF
CDR3 DNA: TGTGCCAGCCAACGTGGTGGACAGGGCTCCTACGAGCAGTACTTC

clone size: NA
D gene: NA
J gene: TRBJ2-1
V gene: TRBV27
CDR3 protein: CASSPQDASYNEQFF
CDR3 DNA: TGTGCCAGCAGTCCCCAGGATGCCTCCTACAATGAGCAGTTCTTC

clone size: NA
D gene: NA
J gene: TRBJ2-3
V gene: TRBV7-9
CDR3 protein: CASRSLWDIRTPTDTQYF
CDR3 DNA: TGTGCCAGCAGATCCCTCTGGGACATCCGGACCCCCACAGATACGCAGTATTTT

clone size: NA
D gene: TRBD2
J gene: TRBJ2-5
V gene: TRBV9
CDR3 protein: CASSPGLAGGPLETQYF
CDR3 DNA: TGTGCCAGCAGCCCCGGGCTAGCGGGGGGGCCACTGGAGACCCAGTACTTC

clone size: NA
D gene: NA
J gene: TRBJ2-5
V gene: TRBV19
CDR3 protein: CASSIHGETQYF
CDR3 DNA: TGTGCCAGTAGTATTCACGGAGAGACCCAGTACTTC

clone size: NA
D gene: TRBD2
J gene: TRBJ2-7
V gene: TRBV7-9
CDR3 protein: CASSRLAGGPQYF
CDR3 DNA: TGTGCCAGCAGCAGACTAGCGGGAGGGCCTCAGTACTTC

clone size: few
D gene: TRBD1
J gene: TRBJ2-7
V gene: TRBV2
CDR3 protein: CASRYGQEYF
CDR3 DNA: TGTGCCAGCAGATATGGACAGGAGTACTTC